This T cell receptor beta chain derives from a study of T-cell memory formation after mild COVID-19. Overall study context: Largely donor-specific sequence clusters came from a couple of donors.

The V end lost 5 bases, the J end lost 5 bases, and 21 bases lay between the germline ends. The CDR3 runs 16 residues. Germline V gives CDR1 SGHTA, CDR2 FQGNSA. It was 5'RACE with constant-segment primers that produced the TCR alpha and TCR beta cDNA libraries, which carried sample barcodes and UMIs. TCRdb reprocessed the 5' RACE reads via MiXCR and lists one record per CDR3 protein. Of around 140,000 distinct CDR3 sequences detected, roughly 6.2% appear once; the ten largest clones hold under 2.5%. The chain uses TRBV7-2 and TRBJ1-1; weak D call: TRBD1 (5 bases). Source material: PBMCs or a T cell subset sorted from them (not recorded which). The clonotype was recovered from an adult woman who had mild COVID-19 (a few samples of this study predate the infection). Cell type and time point are not known. The CDR3 loop reads CASSILQGGVGTEAFF. CDR3 coding DNA: TGTGCCAGCAGCATACTCCAAGGAGGGGTTGGGACTGAAGCTTTCTTT.